This T cell receptor (beta chain) was documented in a study of blood T cell repertoires in COVID-19. Study background: Both acute and convalescent COVID-19 samples were obtained from the United States, Italy and Spain. The analysed material was cDNA or gDNA that came from T cells, B-cell-depleted T cells, or PBMCs.

Per germline, CDR1 MNHEY and CDR2 SVGAGI. V was pared by 6 bases and J by 8 bases, with 5 bases of the junction left unmatched. The CDR3 consists of 13 residues. The protocol was immunoSEQ multiplex PCR, while the TCRdb copy is restricted to in-frame clones and leaves out a portion. The table lists approximately 99,000 clones, 88% of them singletons. V gene TRBV6-5 combines with J gene TRBJ1-5, with 9 bases aligning to TRBD1. The clonotype originates from a human donor in a cohort sampled during active COVID-19. Specimen: peripheral blood. CDR3 nucleotides: TGTGCCAGCAGCCAGGACAGGGGAAAGCCCCAGCATTTT. Translation: CASSQDRGKPQHF.